This T cell receptor (beta chain) was profiled in a study of lung T cells in sarcoidosis with Löfgren's syndrome. The wider study: Repertoire analyses centered on Löfgren's syndrome patients. Broader study findings: Löfgren's syndrome patients reportedly showed greatest TRAV12-1 and TRBV2 expansion versus controls.

This clonotype was counted many times. Its antigen is not identified. V was clipped by 3 bases and J by 1 base, with 14 bases between them. The CDR3 totals 15 residues. Germline V gene sequence: CDR1 DFQATT, CDR2 SNEGSKA (reference sequence). TCRdb re-called the reads with MiXCR, one entry per CDR3 protein. The sample carries more than 50,000 distinct CDR3 sequences, 21% recorded once. Source material: CD4+ T cells from PBMCs. The chain links TRBV20-1 to TRBJ2-3, with D tentatively TRBD2 (5 bases). This clonotype originated in a human donor with sarcoidosis (Löfgren's syndrome or another form), or a control subject (not recorded which). The CDR3, as DNA: TGCAGTGCTAGGGCGCAGCAGAGGGGCACAGATACGCAGTATTTT. This codes for CSARAQQRGTDTQYF.